This entry lists 23 T cell receptor beta chains sequenced from one sample in a study of CD8 T cells in Susac syndrome. An amount of RNA that ranged from roughly 0.5 to 1 ug was reverse transcribed with random hexamers. TCRdb independently ran MiXCR on the immunoSEQ multiplex PCR reads; one entry per CDR3 protein. The table lists about 190,000 distinct CDR3 sequences, 85% to 95% of them singletons. The specimen was CD4+ T cells from PBMCs. The receptors were gathered from a human donor in good health.

The chain has TRBV6-2 or TRBV6-3 and TRBJ2-7, with a tentative D call TRBD1 (6 bases). Germline-derived CDR1 and CDR2 are MNHEY and SVGEGT. Trimming removed 6 bases from V and 4 bases from J, with 13 bases in between. CDR3 length: 13 amino acids. The CDR3 DNA sequence: TGTGCCAGCAGAATGACAGGCCCTTACGAGCAGTACTTC. It specifies CASRMTGPYEQYF.

In DNA form, the CDR3 reads TGTGCCAGCAGCTTTCACACTAGTATCACCGGGGAGCTGTTTTTT. Translated: CASSFHTSITGELFF. V usage is TRBV7-9 and J usage is TRBJ2-2, with D possibly being TRBD2 (5 bases). The germline V gene has CDR1 SEHNR and CDR2 FQNEAQ (reference sequence). The CDR3 consists of 15 residues. Trimming removed 3 bases from V and 4 bases from J, with 12 bases in between.

The rearrangement uses TRBV30 and TRBJ1-1; the match to TRBD1 covers 7 bases. The length of the CDR3 is 13 residues. Germline CDR1 is GTSNPN and CDR2 is SVGIG (reference sequence). V lost 1 base and J lost 11; bases outside the gene matches: 10. CDR3 region: CAWSARGIINAFF. CDR3 nucleotides: TGTGCCTGGAGTGCCAGGGGGATTATAAATGCTTTCTTT. Combining the CDR3 with reference TRBV30 and TRBJ1-1 gives the whole variable domain SQTIHQWPATLVQPVGSPLSLECTVEGTSNPNLYWYRQAAGRGLQLLFYSVGIGQISSEVPQNLSASRPQDRQFILSSKKLLLSDSGFYLCAWSARGIINAFFGQGTRLTVV.

The rearrangement joins TRBV27 to TRBJ2-7; D gene ambiguous. Germline CDR1 MNHEY, CDR2 SMNVEV (reference sequence). This CDR3 has 17 amino acids. The V gene lost 6 bases and the J gene lost 1 base, with 22 bases spanning the gap. CDR3 protein: CASRARAYPTASYEQYV. In DNA, the CDR3 is TGTGCCAGCAGGGCAAGGGCATATCCTACAGCGTCCTACGAGCAGTACGTC.

This clonotype was detected only once. This chain uses TRBV19 with TRBJ2-4, with D unclear. The CDR3 spans 9 residues. The V and J ends lost 8 bases and 11 bases respectively, with 7 bases between them. The germline gives CDR1 LNHDA, CDR2 SQIVND (reference sequence). The CDR3 loop reads CASAPLQYF. CDR3 DNA sequence: TGTGCCAGTGCCCCCCTTCAGTACTTC.

A single count supports this clonotype. This rearrangement joins TRBV3-1 to TRBJ2-5; D unresolved. V was cut by 1 base and J by 2 bases, with 8 bases left in between. The CDR3 length is 14 residues. Germline loops: CDR1 LGHDT, CDR2 YNNKEL (reference sequence). DNA for the CDR3: TGTGCCAGCAGCCAAGTTGCGACACAAGAGACCCAGTACTTC. It codes for CASSQVATQETQYF.

This chain connects TRBV9 to TRBJ1-2; 7 nucleotides agree with TRBD1. There are 14 residues in the CDR3. In germline, CDR1 is SGDLS, CDR2 YYNGEE. V shed 4 bases and J 7 bases; nucleotides not matched to a gene: 10. CDR3: CASSPPLTGSGYTF. CDR3 in DNA: TGTGCCAGCAGCCCCCCTCTGACAGGGTCTGGCTACACCTTC.

The V call is TRBV27, the J call TRBJ1-5, with a tentative D call TRBD1 (6 bases). CDR3 length equals 17 residues. V lost 0 bases and J lost 0, with 12 bases in between. In germline, CDR1 is MNHEY, CDR2 SMNVEV (reference sequence). Here the CDR3 DNA reads TGTGCCAGCAGTTTATCTGTACTCAGGGGTAGCAATCAGCCCCAGCATTTT. Translated: CASSLSVLRGSNQPQHF.

The chain combines TRBV25-1 with TRBJ1-2, with TRBD1 matching 8 bases. The trim removed 2 bases at V and 3 bases at J, leaving 5 bases unmatched. This CDR3 contains 15 residues. Germline V gene lookup returns CDR1 MGHDK and CDR2 SYGVNS. In nucleotides, the CDR3 is TGTGCCAGCAGTGAACCAGGGGGCGCTGACTATGGCTACACCTTC. It translates to CASSEPGGADYGYTF.

The chain's CDR3 is CASSYKKGRGDTEAFF. The CDR3 region has the DNA TGTGCCAGCAGTTACAAGAAAGGACGGGGAGACACTGAAGCTTTCTTT. This chain joins TRBV6-2 or TRBV6-3 and TRBJ1-1, with unresolved D. Germline loops: CDR1 MNHEY, CDR2 SVGEGT. This CDR3 has 16 residues. V lost 2 bases and J 3 bases, leaving 16 bases between the germline ends.

The chain links TRBV21-1 to TRBJ2-4. TRBV21-1 is a known pseudogene. CDR3 length: 15 amino acids. For the CDR3, the DNA is TGTGCCAGCAGCAAAGCTGCAGAAGCAAAAAACATTCAGTACTTC. Its translation is CASSKAAEAKNIQYF.

The chain employs TRBV27 and TRBJ1-6, with a tentative D call TRBD1 (5 bases). The CDR3 runs to 15 residues. V dropped 6 bases and J dropped 8 bases, with 17 bases sitting between them. The germline CDR1 and CDR2 sequences are MNHEY and SMNVEV (reference sequence). This chain's CDR3 is CASREIRGGYSPLHF. The CDR3 coding sequence is TGTGCCAGCAGGGAGATAAGGGGAGGGTATTCACCCCTCCACTTT.

The J gene is TRBJ2-1, the V gene TRBV6-5; 9 bases fit TRBD2. This CDR3 region has 16 residues. The V and J ends lost 0 bases and 13 bases, in that order; junction bases with no gene match: 13. Germline V gives CDR1 MNHEY, CDR2 SVGAGI. The CDR3 loop is CASSYSNSGSLAGQFF. CDR3 nucleotides: TGTGCCAGCAGTTACTCGAATAGCGGGAGCCTCGCTGGTCAGTTCTTC.

V is TRBV6-2 or TRBV6-3 and J is TRBJ2-7; a weak D match, TRBD2 (5 bases). Deletions cut 6 bases from V and 4 bases from J, with 25 bases between. There are 17 residues in the CDR3. Germline-derived CDR1 and CDR2 are MNHEY and SVGEGT. CDR3 region: CASSYARRSHVRYEQYF. The CDR3, as DNA: TGTGCCAGCAGCTACGCTAGGAGGTCCCACGTGCGATACGAGCAGTACTTC.

V gene TRBV4-3 combines with J gene TRBJ2-1; D gene unclear. The CDR3 has 15 residues. V was trimmed by 2 bases and J by 2 bases, leaving 10 bases between them. The germline V gene encodes CDR1 LGHNA and CDR2 YSLEER. In DNA form, the CDR3 reads TGCGCCAGCAGCCAAAGGCAGACCCCCTACAATGAGCAGTTCTTC. This codes for CASSQRQTPYNEQFF.

This sequence joins TRBV12-3 or TRBV12-4 and TRBJ1-1; D remains ambiguous. With 5 bases removed from V and 1 base from J, the gap between germline ends came to 14 bases. The CDR3 runs to 15 residues. The CDR3 nucleotides read TGTGCCAGCAGTCCTACCGGACGGCCGAACACTGAAGCTTTCTTT. Protein product: CASSPTGRPNTEAFF.

This clonotype was detected once. The genes are TRBV5-1 and TRBJ1-1, with D unresolved. The CDR3 sequence is 13 residues long. V was cut by 4 bases and J by 0 bases, with 7 bases left in between. Germline V CDR1 and CDR2: SGHRS, YFSETQ. The CDR3 coding sequence is TGCGCCAGCAGCGGACTCATGAACACTGAAGCTTTCTTT. This encodes CASSGLMNTEAFF.

The genes are TRBV20-1 and TRBJ2-5; 11 bases are shared with TRBD1. The CDR3 contains 15 residues. Losses at the gene ends were 6 bases for V and 1 base for J; bases not matched to a gene: 7. CDR1 is DFQATT and CDR2 is SNEGSKA in the germline V gene (reference sequence). CDR3 sequence reads: CSAGQGARSQETQYF. In DNA form, the CDR3 reads TGCAGTGCCGGACAGGGGGCGCGATCCCAAGAGACCCAGTACTTC.

The V and J genes are TRBV18 and TRBJ1-1; the D is unclear. CDR1 KGHSH and CDR2 LQKENI come from the germline V gene. V shed 0 bases and J shed 7 bases, with 12 bases lying between them. This CDR3 spans 14 amino acids. The CDR3 DNA sequence: TGTGCCAGCTCACCACCTTCCCAGTCCTTTGAAGCTTTCTTT. Its protein is CASSPPSQSFEAFF.

The rearrangement joins TRBV5-6 to TRBJ2-7; D gene unclear. The CDR3 runs 14 residues. V dropped 3 bases and J dropped 2 bases, with 12 bases sitting between them. The germline V gene has CDR1 SGHDT and CDR2 YYEEEE. The CDR3 DNA sequence: TGTGCCAGCAGCTCCCTTCAAGAGCCCTACGAGCAGTACGTC. It codes for CASSSLQEPYEQYV.

The J gene is TRBJ2-3, the V gene TRBV20-1, with 9 bases that match TRBD1. Unmatched junction bases numbered 4, after V lost 6 bases and J lost 0 bases. The CDR3 loop spans 14 amino acids. Germline CDR1 DFQATT, CDR2 SNEGSKA (reference sequence). The CDR3 loop reads CSAKTGGSTDTQYF. In DNA form, the CDR3 reads TGCAGTGCGAAAACAGGGGGCAGCACAGATACGCAGTATTTT.

The V call is TRBV28, the J call TRBJ1-1; D not resolved. Trimming took 4 bases from V and 9 from J, leaving 12 bases between them. The CDR3 is 12 amino acids. Germline V gives CDR1 MDHEN, CDR2 SYDVKM. CDR3 sequence (DNA): TGTGCCAGCAGTTCAGGATCCGTCAAAGCTTTCTTT. Protein sequence: CASSSGSVKAFF. Full variable domain (missing parts from reference TRBV28 and TRBJ1-1): DVKVTQSSRYLVKRTGEKVFLECVQDMDHENMFWYRQDPGLGLRLIYFSYDVKMKEKGDIPEGYSVSREKKERFSLILESASTNQTSMYLCASSSGSVKAFFGQGTRLTVV.

The chain is built from TRBV21-1 and TRBJ2-3; the table's D call, TRBD1, has no DNA check behind it. TRBV21-1 counts as a pseudogene. There are 16 residues in the CDR3. This CDR3 is CASSIERDSLTDTQYF. In nucleotides, the CDR3 is TGTGCCAGCAGCATCGAGCGGGACAGCCTCACAGATACGCAGTATTTT.